This note documents a single T cell receptor beta chain sequence. What it binds is not known. RNA served as the template for amplifying TCR beta CDR3 regions. Following a first-round RT-PCR that used HTBI primers, a second-round multiplex PCR was carried out. One entry per CDR3 protein results from TCRdb running MiXCR on the multiplex PCR reads. This sample has some 1.1 million distinct CDR3 sequences, with less than 45% found just once. The data stem from a study of Graves' ophthalmopathy and Graves' hyperthyroidism. Findings and limits, study-wide: Blood repertoires reportedly contained most expanded thyroid clonotypes above 0.001 frequency.

The germline CDR1 and CDR2 sequences are KGHDR and SFDVKD. V was cut by 8 bases and J by 3 bases, with 16 bases left in between. CDR3 length equals 14 residues. The specimen sequenced was peripheral blood or thyroid tissue (not recorded which). The sequence came from an adult man with Graves' hyperthyroidism. The rearrangement uses TRBV24-1 and TRBJ2-7; D gene unclear. The CDR3 spells CATIAPGTYYEQYF. Here the CDR3 DNA reads TGTGCCACCATCGCCCCAGGCACATACTACGAGCAGTACTTC.